The 14 T cell receptor beta chains reported below all come from one sample, sequenced in a study of CD8+ T cells in alopecia areata. RNA extraction was followed by reverse transcription into cDNA, which acted as the sequencing template. Assay: immunoSEQ multiplex PCR; the TCRdb copy retains only in-frame clones and omits some. This table holds 110,000 to 150,000 clones, about 47% found once. Specimen: CD4+ T cells sorted from blood, collected at week 0. These receptors came from a human donor with alopecia areata.

This chain links TRBV29-1 with TRBJ2-1, with D hard to call. Trimming pared 7 bases from V and 8 bases from J, leaving 18 bases between. The CDR3 has 13 residues. The germline V gene has CDR1 SQVTM and CDR2 ANQGSEA. For the CDR3, the DNA is TGCAGCGCGTCGACCCGAGCCTGGGATGAGCAGTTCTTC. The encoded protein is CSASTRAWDEQFF.

This clone was seen only a few times. The gene calls are TRBV18 and TRBJ2-7; D is perhaps TRBD2 (6 bases). The CDR3 is 17 amino acids. The germline V gene has CDR1 KGHSH and CDR2 LQKENI. V was pared by 0 bases and J by 0 bases, with 15 bases between. The CDR3: CASSPPGTSSLSYEQYF. CDR3 nucleotides: TGTGCCAGCTCACCACCTGGTACTAGCTCCCTCTCCTACGAGCAGTACTTC. The complete variable domain, with remaining parts taken from reference TRBV18 and TRBJ2-7, reads NAGVMQNPRHLVRRRGQEARLRCSPMKGHSHVYWYRQLPEEGLKFMVYLQKENIIDESGMPKERFSAEFPKEGPSILRIQQVVRGDSAAYFCASSPPGTSSLSYEQYFGPGTRLTVT.

The chain has TRBV7-9 and TRBJ1-1, with D unclear. The CDR3 is 13 amino acids. The ends were cut back, 1 base at V and 1 base at J, with 4 bases in the middle. The germline gives CDR1 SEHNR, CDR2 FQNEAQ (reference sequence). Here the CDR3 DNA reads TGTGCCAGCAGCTTAGTAGCGAACACTGAAGCTTTCTTT. Residues: CASSLVANTEAFF.

This chain links TRBV29-1 with TRBJ2-5; 7 bases line up with TRBD2. V was clipped by 8 bases and J by 4 bases; unmatched bases: 10. In germline, CDR1 is SQVTM, CDR2 ANQGSEA. The CDR3 has 13 amino acids. The CDR3 spells CSSERDFAETQYF. In nucleotides, the CDR3 is TGCAGCTCCGAGCGGGATTTCGCAGAGACCCAGTACTTC.

A word on this clone: At one boundary the junction diverges from the germline segment, which might be a read error. The genes are TRBV7-7 and TRBJ2-5; D may be TRBD1 (5 bases). This CDR3 is built from 14 residues. Germline V gene sequence: CDR1 SSHAT, CDR2 FNYEAQ (reference sequence). The CDR3 here is CASSLSDSQETQYF. The DNA for the CDR3 is TGTGCTAGCAGCTTATCCGACAGCCAAGAGACCCAGTACTTC. Variable domain in full (rest from reference TRBV7-7 and TRBJ2-5): GAGVSQSPRYKVTKRGQDVTLRCDPISSHATLYWYQQALGQGPEFLTYFNYEAQPDKSGLPSDRFSAERPEGSISTLTIQRTEQRDSAMYRCASSLSDSQETQYFGPGTRLLVL.

The rearrangement uses TRBV5-4 and TRBJ2-6; maybe TRBD2 (6 bases). Trimming stripped 0 bases from V and 10 bases from J, with 17 bases between. There are 16 residues in the CDR3. From germline, CDR1 is SGHNT and CDR2 YYREEE (reference sequence). CDR3 loop: CASSLEVRGTENVLTF. DNA for the CDR3: TGTGCCAGCAGCTTGGAGGTCCGCGGGACGGAGAACGTCCTGACTTTC.

The rearrangement links TRBV30 to TRBJ1-5; D is unclear. The germline gives CDR1 GTSNPN, CDR2 SVGIG (reference sequence). This CDR3 has 14 amino acids. Trimming took off 0 bases at V and 9 bases at J, with 15 bases between the two ends. The CDR3 DNA follows: TGTGCCTGGAGTGTAGAGACGGTGGATTTGCCCCAGCATTTT. It is translated as CAWSVETVDLPQHF.

The rearrangement links TRBV11-2 to TRBJ1-5; no definite D call. V dropped 5 bases and J dropped 2 bases, with 13 bases sitting between them. This CDR3 spans 15 amino acids. CDR1 SGHAT and CDR2 FQNNGV come from the germline V gene. The CDR3 sequence: CASSLRADGNQPQHF. DNA for the CDR3: TGTGCCAGCAGCCTCCGGGCGGACGGCAATCAGCCCCAGCATTTT.

This chain uses TRBV5-1 with TRBJ2-7, with D perhaps TRBD1 or TRBD2 (6 bases each). Germline CDR1 reads SGHRS; CDR2 reads YFSETQ. CDR3 length: 13 amino acids. The ends were cut back, 3 bases at V and 4 bases at J, with 11 bases in the middle. CDR3 protein: CASSWGALYEQYF. In DNA form, the CDR3 reads TGCGCCAGCAGCTGGGGGGCGTTGTACGAGCAGTACTTC.

This clone was detected only a few times. The chain recombines TRBV7-7 with TRBJ2-2; 7 bases fit TRBD2. J lost 0 bases, V lost 5 bases, and 3 bases had no gene match. CDR1 and CDR2 (germline): SSHAT, FNYEAQ (reference sequence). The CDR3 consists of 15 residues. CDR3 bases: TGTGCCAGCAGCATCAGCGGGACGAACACCGGGGAGCTGTTTTTT. Translation: CASSISGTNTGELFF.

The CDR3 loop is CAWRNSGSYNEQFF. CDR3 coding DNA: TGTGCCTGGAGAAATAGCGGGTCCTACAATGAGCAGTTCTTC. This chain uses TRBV30 with TRBJ2-1; 7 nucleotides align to TRBD2. Per germline, CDR1 GTSNPN and CDR2 SVGIG (reference sequence). The length of the CDR3 is 14 residues. The V gene end was trimmed by 3 bases and the J gene end by 1 base; junction bases not matched to a gene: 3.

The chain employs TRBV30 and TRBJ2-7; 8 bases line up with TRBD2. The CDR3 has 15 residues. Germline V gene data show CDR1 as GTSNPN and CDR2 as SVGIG (reference sequence). The junction had 15 bases not matched to a gene; V was cut back by 4 bases and J by 7 bases. The CDR3 DNA is TGTGCCTGGACCATTAGCGGGAAGATCTCGGGGGAGCAGTACTTC. Protein sequence: CAWTISGKISGEQYF.

V usage is TRBV19 and J usage is TRBJ1-5; 8 bases fit TRBD1. The CDR3 is 14 residues long. The trim removed 5 bases at V and 4 bases at J, leaving 4 bases unmatched. Germline V gene sequence: CDR1 LNHDA, CDR2 SQIVND (reference sequence). The CDR3 bases are TGTGCCAGTAGTCCCAGACAGGGGAATCAGCCCCAGCATTTT. It specifies CASSPRQGNQPQHF.

This clone showed up just a few times. The chain links TRBV2 to TRBJ2-5; D may be TRBD2 (5 bases). V shed 4 bases and J shed 4 bases, with 16 bases lying between them. The CDR3 is made up of 15 amino acids. Germline V gives CDR1 SNHLY, CDR2 FYNNEI. DNA for the CDR3: TGTGCCAGCAGTGGAGCAGTCGGGGTGAGAGAGACCCAGTACTTC. It codes for CASSGAVGVRETQYF.